The entry that follows covers one T cell receptor (beta chain) sequence. Its antigen is not known. V dropped 5 bases and J dropped 6 bases, with 11 bases sitting between them. CDR1 and CDR2 from the germline V gene are DFQATT and SNEGSKA (reference sequence). The CDR3 sequence is 12 residues long. This record belongs to a study of blood T cells in healthy people across ages. For the study at large: Template switching caught about one barcoded beta molecule for each two T cells.

Together with a sample-barcoded 5' primer, a J-beta primer mix was included in a second PCR lasting roughly 6 to 12 cycles. Every molecule of cDNA carried a tag from a template-switch adaptor with 12 random nucleotides. From the 5' RACE reads, TCRdb called clonotypes with MiXCR, one entry per CDR3 protein. The sample includes approximately 2,000,000 distinct CDR3 sequences, about two fifths of them seen just once. Overall study results and limits: No conclusive comparison of naive versus antigen-experienced cells was possible with unsorted PBMCs. When set beside aged donors, long-lived donors presented more naive CD4+ cells and higher diversity.

The receptor was derived from a human donor in good health. The V and J genes are TRBV20-1 and TRBJ2-1; a possible D gene is TRBD1 (5 bases). The material sequenced was blood. The CDR3 DNA reads as TGCAGTGCTGAAGACAGAGGCAATGAGCAGTTCTTC. Its protein is CSAEDRGNEQFF.